The 15 T cell receptor beta chains below all came from one sample that was sequenced in a study of blood T cells in healthy people across ages (dated by TCRdb to between 2015 and 2016). Library generation was performed with 5' RACE. The listed sequencing device is Illumina HiSeq 2500. A second about 7 to 11 cycle PCR used a sample-barcoded 5' primer and a J-beta primer mix. TCRdb reran the public reads through fastp at Q25 and MiXCR, keeping productive beta chains. For every CDR3 protein sequence, its rows merge into one entry that carries the most common genes and DNA. The sample table holds about 640,000 distinct CDR3 sequences, of which roughly 58% were seen once. The ten largest clones take up 30% to 40% of the sample. The material sequenced was blood. The receptor source for this set is a man in his 60s in good health.

The chain carries TRBV24-1 and TRBJ1-2, with D possibly matching TRBD1 (6 bases). Trimming shortened V by 2 bases and J by 5 bases, and 11 bases separated the two germline ends. The CDR3 is 14 residues long. CDR1 is KGHDR and CDR2 is SFDVKD in the germline V gene. The CDR3 nucleotides read TGTGCCACCAGTGATTGGACAGTTGCTTATGGCTACACCTTC. Its translation: CATSDWTVAYGYTF.

This chain connects TRBV20-1 to TRBJ1-4, with unresolved D. Germline V gene data show CDR1 as DFQATT and CDR2 as SNEGSKA (reference sequence). Between the trimmed V and J ends, which lost 6 bases and 8 bases, there was a span of 19 bases. The CDR3 totals 14 residues. CDR3 region: CSAAHGRVDEKLFF. The CDR3, as DNA: TGCAGTGCGGCCCATGGTAGGGTAGACGAAAAACTGTTTTTT.

The V and J genes are TRBV29-1 and TRBJ1-2, with 8 nucleotides matching TRBD1. The CDR3 runs 12 residues. From germline, CDR1 is SQVTM and CDR2 ANQGSEA. V dropped 6 bases and J dropped 6; count of bases not matched to a gene: 6. The CDR3 DNA sequence: TGCAGCGTCCGTGGACAGGGAGATGGCTACACCTTC. Its translation is CSVRGQGDGYTF.

The V and J genes are TRBV10-3 and TRBJ2-5, with TRBD2 matching over 11 bases. J lost 0 bases, V lost 6 bases, and 12 bases had no gene match. From germline, CDR1 is ENHRY and CDR2 SYGVKD. CDR3 length: 18 residues. This CDR3 is CAISDGGSSGGYQETQYF. The CDR3 DNA follows: TGTGCCATCAGCGATGGAGGTTCTAGCGGGGGGTACCAAGAGACCCAGTACTTC.

This chain joins TRBV24-1 and TRBJ2-1; D is tentatively TRBD1 or TRBD2 (5 bases each). The CDR3 length is 17 residues. Trimming stripped 3 bases from V and 1 base from J, with 15 bases between. Germline V gene sequence: CDR1 KGHDR, CDR2 SFDVKD. The CDR3 nucleotides read TGTGCCACCAGTGATGACGGGGCCAGGGCGTCCTACAATGAGCAGTTCTTC. The encoded protein is CATSDDGARASYNEQFF.

V and J are TRBV10-3 and TRBJ1-1, with TRBD1 as a possible D gene (6 bases). The ends were cut back, 11 bases at V and 2 bases at J, with 15 bases in the middle. Per the germline V gene, CDR1 is ENHRY and CDR2 is SYGVKD. The CDR3 is made up of 13 amino acids. Written as DNA, the CDR3 is TGTGCCGCGAGGGGACAAGATAACACTGAAGCTTTCTTT. As protein: CAARGQDNTEAFF.

The chain uses TRBV24-1 and TRBJ2-6; a weak D match, TRBD1 (6 bases). Germline values: CDR1 KGHDR, CDR2 SFDVKD. This CDR3 is built from 19 residues. V was clipped by 4 bases and J by 4 bases, with 22 bases between them. The CDR3 coding sequence is TGTGCCACCAGTGAGACTCCGGGACAACGCTCTGTGGGGGCCAACGTCCTGACTTTC. Its protein is CATSETPGQRSVGANVLTF.

The chain joins TRBV11-2 to TRBJ2-5, with a tentative D call TRBD1 (6 bases). CDR3 length: 15 residues. Trimming pared 3 bases from V and 1 base from J, leaving 12 bases between. Germline CDR1 reads SGHAT; CDR2 reads FQNNGV. The CDR3 nucleotides are TGTGCCAGCAGCTTCGGACAGCGCCGCCAAGAGACCCAGTACTTC. Residues: CASSFGQRRQETQYF.

CDR3 coding DNA: TGCGCCAGCAGCCAAGAGCAGGTTTTCGGAGAGACCCAGTACTTC. Amino acid sequence: CASSQEQVFGETQYF. V is TRBV4-1 and J is TRBJ2-5, with D uncertain. V was clipped by 0 bases and J by 4 bases, with 12 bases between them. Germline lookup yields CDR1 MGHRA and CDR2 YSYEKL. The CDR3 extends over 15 amino acids.

This sequence joins TRBV7-2 and TRBJ1-4; D remains ambiguous. This CDR3 is 15 amino acids long. Germline CDR1 reads SGHTA; CDR2 reads FQGNSA. Trimming shortened V by 2 bases and J by 4 bases, and 11 bases separated the two germline ends. The CDR3, as DNA: TGTGCCAGCAGCTTAATCAGAACGGTTAATGAAAAACTGTTTTTT. The encoded protein is CASSLIRTVNEKLFF.

This clonotype was observed a handful of times. The V and J genes are TRBV13 and TRBJ2-5, with D tentatively TRBD2 (5 bases). This CDR3 has 15 residues. Trimming removed 1 base from V and 5 bases from J, with 14 bases in between. The germline V gene encodes CDR1 PRHDT and CDR2 FYEKMQ (reference sequence). DNA for the CDR3: TGTGCCAGCAGCTTAGAGGCTAGCCCAACGGAGACCCAGTACTTC. Its protein product is CASSLEASPTETQYF.

This clonotype was seen a handful of times. The chain combines TRBV2 with TRBJ2-1; 8 bases match TRBD2. V was pared by 5 bases and J by 2 bases, with 5 bases of the junction left unmatched. The CDR3 has 15 amino acids. From germline, CDR1 is SNHLY and CDR2 FYNNEI. CDR3 DNA sequence: TGTGCCAGCAGTCGTACTAGCGGAACCTACAATGAGCAGTTCTTC. Its translation is CASSRTSGTYNEQFF. Filled out from reference TRBV2 and TRBJ2-1, the complete variable domain reads EPEVTQTPSHQVTQMGQEVILRCVPISNHLYFYWYRQILGQKVEFLVSFYNNEISEKSEIFDDQFSVERPDGSNFTLKIRSTKLEDSAMYFCASSRTSGTYNEQFFGPGTRLTVL.

Regarding this clonotype: Just one base apart from a much larger clone, this may be a read error. CDR3 protein: CACSLIPGQDYGYTF. CDR3 sequence (DNA): TGTGCCTGCAGCTTAATACCGGGACAGGACTATGGCTACACCTTC. The chain is built from TRBV7-6 and TRBJ1-2; 8 bases match TRBD1. This CDR3 has 15 residues. Germline assignment: CDR1 SGHVS and CDR2 FNYEAQ.

The chain joins TRBV6-6 to TRBJ2-7, with a weak D call TRBD2 (6 bases). Germline V CDR1 and CDR2: MNHNY, SVGAGI (reference sequence). The V gene lost 8 bases and the J gene lost 2 bases, with 19 bases spanning the gap. The CDR3 has 15 amino acids. The CDR3 is CASRGSPASPYEQYF. The CDR3 coding sequence is TGTGCCAGCCGGGGGAGTCCAGCTAGCCCCTACGAGCAGTACTTC.

In this sample, this clonotype turned up a few times. The chain links TRBV7-9 to TRBJ2-2; D remains ambiguous. Germline V gene lookup returns CDR1 SEHNR and CDR2 FQNEAQ (reference sequence). V was trimmed by 5 bases and J by 7 bases, leaving 14 bases between them. The CDR3 is made up of 14 amino acids. CDR3 region: CASSVEPANGELFF. Here the CDR3 DNA reads TGTGCCAGCAGCGTAGAACCGGCGAACGGGGAGCTGTTTTTT.